This T cell receptor (beta chain) appears in the sequencing data of a study of early T cells in non-severe SARS-CoV-2 infection. Study details: Bulk RNA from unsorted whole blood was sequenced; chains were unpaired. General observations from the study: The VDJdb matching leaned toward anti-spike CD8 responses and overlooked private and CD4 specificities.

Points on this clonotype: The antigen remains undetermined.

This CDR3 comprises 15 residues. A single record per CDR3 protein comes from TCRdb applying MiXCR to the 5' RACE reads. The table lists 45,000 to 60,000 distinct CDR3 sequences, 10% of them singletons. The receptor's source is an adult who was a healthcare worker with PCR-confirmed SARS-CoV-2 infection or an uninfected control (not recorded which). This chain links TRBV21-1 with TRBJ2-7; the tabulated D call, TRBD2, remains unverified against the DNA. TRBV21-1 is flagged as a pseudogene. Sequenced sample: whole blood. The CDR3 DNA is TGTGCCAGCAGCAAAGTCCAAACTAGGATCCCCGAGCAGTACTTC. Protein product: CASSKVQTRIPEQYF.